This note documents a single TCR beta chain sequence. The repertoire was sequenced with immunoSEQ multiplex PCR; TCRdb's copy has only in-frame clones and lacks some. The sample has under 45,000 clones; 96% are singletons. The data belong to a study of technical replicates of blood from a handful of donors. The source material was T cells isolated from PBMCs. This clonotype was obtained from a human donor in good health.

The CDR3 coding sequence is TGCAGCGTTGAGTGGACTAGCGGGGCGGAGTCCCTGGAGCAGTACTTC. It translates to CSVEWTSGAESLEQYF. J is TRBJ2-7 and V is TRBV29-1, with 12 bases aligning to TRBD2. The germline gives CDR1 SQVTM, CDR2 ANQGSEA. CDR3 length equals 16 residues. After removal of 3 bases from V and 7 bases from J, the junction contained 13 bases not matched to a gene.